These 29 T cell receptor beta chains were all obtained from the same sample, sequenced in a study of response to subunit inactivated influenza vaccine. In TCRdb, the RT-PCR reads were re-called with MiXCR into one record per CDR3 protein. The sample lists around 500,000 distinct CDR3 sequences; approximately 10% were seen once. The starting material was PBMCs from blood, obtained 40 to 50 days after vaccination. Receptor source: a man aged 45-60 years who received an inactivated influenza vaccine.

This clonotype was observed many times. V is TRBV12-3 or TRBV12-4 and J is TRBJ2-1; 12 nucleotides line up with TRBD2. With 6 bases clipped from V and 8 bases from J, the junction kept 5 bases outside the gene matches. The CDR3 totals 14 residues. The CDR3 DNA reads TGTGCCAGCAGGCCGACTAGCGGGAGCCATGAGCAGTTCTTC. Translating gives CASRPTSGSHEQFF.

This clonotype was observed at least ten times. V gene TRBV5-1 combines with J gene TRBJ2-1; 8 nucleotides match TRBD1. This CDR3 is 14 amino acids long. Looked up from germline, CDR1 is SGHRS and CDR2 is YFSETQ. J gave up 6 bases and V 4 bases, and 6 bases lay outside the gene matches. Here the CDR3 DNA reads TGCGCCAGCAGCCCAGGGGGCGTGTTCAATGAGCAGTTCTTC. Translated: CASSPGGVFNEQFF.

This clonotype was recorded at least ten times. This chain links TRBV29-1 with TRBJ2-7, with a tentative D call TRBD2 (6 bases). V lost 7 bases to trimming and J lost 4 bases, with 11 bases between them. This CDR3 contains 11 residues. Germline assignment: CDR1 SQVTM and CDR2 ANQGSEA. The CDR3 coding sequence is TGCAGCGCCGGGAGTCGGTACGAGCAGTACTTC. This translates into CSAGSRYEQYF.

There are many counts of this clonotype. J is TRBJ2-5 and V is TRBV29-1, with D perhaps TRBD2 (6 bases). Trimming took off 4 bases at V and 5 bases at J, with 14 bases between the two ends. CDR1 and CDR2 from the germline V gene are SQVTM and ANQGSEA. There are 13 residues in the CDR3. This chain's CDR3 is CSVVPGTGETQYF. The CDR3 DNA reads as TGCAGCGTTGTCCCAGGGACTGGGGAGACCCAGTACTTC.

The rearrangement uses TRBV7-2 and TRBJ1-5, with 7 bases lining up with TRBD1. V trimming: 6 bases; J trimming: 10 bases; junction bases outside the gene matches: 6. In germline, CDR1 is SGHTA, CDR2 FQGNSA. The CDR3 covers 12 residues. Here the CDR3 reads CASREGATPQHF. The DNA for the CDR3 is TGTGCCAGCAGGGAGGGGGCCACTCCCCAGCATTTT.

With respect to this clonotype: A clone one base away is much larger, so this may be a read error. The CDR3 DNA sequence: TGTGCCATCAGTGATGGACAGGGAGTCTACAATGAGCAGTTCTTC. It is translated as CAISDGQGVYNEQFF. This chain joins TRBV10-3 and TRBJ2-1, with 8 bases matching TRBD1. The germline CDR1 and CDR2 sequences are ENHRY and SYGVKD. Trimming took 3 bases from V and 3 from J; bases not matched to a gene: 4. This CDR3 spans 15 amino acids.

This clonotype was seen repeatedly, ten times or more. This chain joins TRBV10-3 and TRBJ2-5; a possible D gene is TRBD2 (7 bases). The germline gives CDR1 ENHRY, CDR2 SYGVKD. The length of the CDR3 is 15 residues. V gave up 3 bases and J gave up 1 base, with 12 bases separating them. As DNA, the CDR3 is TGTGCCATCAGTGAAGGGGGAGGGGGCCAAGAGACCCAGTACTTC. It codes for CAISEGGGGQETQYF.

V and J are TRBV20-1 and TRBJ1-2; unclear D gene. The germline V gene has CDR1 DFQATT and CDR2 SNEGSKA (reference sequence). There are 11 residues in the CDR3. V was cut by 2 bases and J by 8 bases, with 9 bases left in between. In DNA form, the CDR3 reads TGCAGTGCTAGATCGGCCAGGGGCTACACCTTC. Protein sequence: CSARSARGYTF.

There are a few counts of this clonotype. The chain joins TRBV7-8 to TRBJ2-5; 11 positions match TRBD2. The CDR3 is 15 amino acids. With V trimmed by 5 bases and J by 2 bases, 4 bases remained unmatched. The germline V gene has CDR1 SGHVS and CDR2 FQNEAQ. CDR3 protein: CASSGRLAGQETQYF. For the CDR3, the DNA is TGTGCCAGCAGCGGCAGACTAGCGGGGCAAGAGACCCAGTACTTC.

This clonotype came up many times. The V gene is TRBV28, the J gene TRBJ2-3, with D perhaps matching TRBD2 (5 bases). The CDR3 is 14 residues long. Trimming took 1 base from V and 1 from J, leaving 6 bases between them. Germline V lookup: CDR1 MDHEN, CDR2 SYDVKM. The CDR3 protein is CASSLLRGTDTQYF. The CDR3 region has the DNA TGTGCCAGCAGTTTATTGCGGGGCACAGATACGCAGTATTTT.

The CDR3 nucleotides read TGTGCCATCACAATTTTAGGTGTCGATGAGCAGTTCTTC. It specifies CAITILGVDEQFF. V usage is TRBV10-3 and J usage is TRBJ2-1, with D hard to call. Trimming took off 7 bases at V and 8 bases at J, with 15 bases between the two ends. Per the germline V gene, CDR1 is ENHRY and CDR2 is SYGVKD. The CDR3 consists of 13 residues.

V is TRBV28 and J is TRBJ1-6; TRBD1 matches at 9 bases. Losses at the gene ends were 4 bases for V and 9 bases for J; bases not matched to a gene: 10. The CDR3 is 16 residues long. Per the germline V gene, CDR1 is MDHEN and CDR2 is SYDVKM. CDR3 loop: CASSSPPGTGFSPLHF. CDR3 DNA sequence: TGTGCCAGCAGTTCCCCTCCGGGGACAGGGTTTTCACCCCTCCACTTT.

This clonotype was seen more than once but under ten times. The rearrangement links TRBV4-1 to TRBJ2-5, with a tentative D call TRBD2 (5 bases). Germline V gene data show CDR1 as MGHRA and CDR2 as YSYEKL. V gave up 2 bases and J gave up 2 bases, with 15 bases separating them. The CDR3 covers 16 residues. This CDR3 is CASSQTGRVLQETQYF. CDR3 sequence (DNA): TGCGCCAGCAGCCAAACGGGAAGGGTTCTGCAAGAGACCCAGTACTTC.

On this clonotype: One end of the junction fails to match germline, which may point to a read error. V usage is TRBV3-1 and J usage is TRBJ2-1; possible D gene TRBD2, 6 bases. The CDR3 runs 16 residues. The germline gives CDR1 LGHDT, CDR2 YNNKEL (reference sequence). The CDR3 sequence is CASSQVGLRSYNDQFF. The CDR3 bases are TGTGCCAGCAGCCAAGTCGGACTACGGTCCTACAATGATCAGTTCTTC.

This clonotype has just a few counts. The rearrangement links TRBV5-5 to TRBJ2-1; D not certain. Germline assignment: CDR1 SGHKS and CDR2 YYEKEE (reference sequence). The CDR3 consists of 14 residues. Trimming removed 4 bases from V and 3 bases from J, with 11 bases in between. The CDR3 sequence is CASSPVDYYNEQFF. In nucleotides, the CDR3 is TGTGCCAGCAGCCCCGTGGATTACTACAATGAGCAGTTCTTC.

The chain carries TRBV12-3 or TRBV12-4 and TRBJ2-3, with D possibly being TRBD2 (6 bases). The CDR3 covers 16 residues. With 6 bases removed from V and 1 base from J, the gap between germline ends came to 17 bases. CDR3 region: CASSPGVNVRTDTQYF. The CDR3 DNA sequence: TGTGCCAGCAGCCCGGGGGTGAATGTACGCACAGATACGCAGTATTTT.

This clonotype has only a few counts. This sequence joins TRBV29-1 and TRBJ1-1; D is undetermined. This CDR3 contains 13 residues. The germline V gene has CDR1 SQVTM and CDR2 ANQGSEA. The V gene lost 6 bases and the J gene lost 4 bases, with 15 bases spanning the gap. This chain's CDR3 is CSVADWGGTEAFF. The CDR3 DNA is TGCAGCGTAGCGGACTGGGGAGGCACTGAAGCTTTCTTT.

This clonotype was detected ten times or more. The chain couples TRBV15 to TRBJ2-2; D possibly matches TRBD1 or TRBD2 (6 bases each). V lost 5 bases and J lost 5, with 15 bases in between. CDR1 and CDR2 from the germline V gene are LNHNV and YYDKDF (reference sequence). This CDR3 contains 15 residues. The CDR3 loop is CATSWGATGTGELFF. In DNA form, the CDR3 reads TGTGCCACCAGCTGGGGGGCCACGGGGACCGGGGAGCTGTTTTTT.

This clonotype was picked up many times. The rearrangement links TRBV5-1 to TRBJ2-7; 7 bases align to TRBD2. The CDR3 extends over 16 amino acids. V shed 7 bases, J shed 4 bases, and the junction held 17 bases outside the gene matches. CDR1 is SGHRS, CDR2 YFSETQ, per germline. DNA of the CDR3: TGCGCCAGCTTCCGGTTGGGTCGGGACTACGAATACGAGCAGTACTTC. Protein: CASFRLGRDYEYEQYF.

V usage is TRBV11-2 and J usage is TRBJ1-6, with 7 bases identical to TRBD1. Trimming cost V 1 base and J 7 bases; bases outside gene matches: 4. The CDR3 runs to 15 residues. Germline CDR1 reads SGHAT; CDR2 reads FQNNGV. In DNA form, the CDR3 reads TGTGCCAGCAGCTTAGCGGCGACAGGGAATTCACCCCTCCACTTT. The encoded protein is CASSLAATGNSPLHF.

This sequence joins TRBV5-1 and TRBJ2-7, with TRBD1 matching over 7 bases. J lost 3 bases, V lost 7 bases, and 7 bases had no gene match. CDR3 length equals 13 residues. Germline loops: CDR1 SGHRS, CDR2 YFSETQ. Here the CDR3 DNA reads TGCGCCAGCGCAAGGGACAGAAACTACGAGCAGTACTTC. This gives the protein CASARDRNYEQYF.

The sample holds many counts of this clonotype. The chain carries TRBV29-1 and TRBJ2-1; D not resolved. The CDR3 has 12 amino acids. CDR1 is SQVTM and CDR2 is ANQGSEA in the germline V gene. Between the trimmed V and J ends, which lost 0 bases and 6 bases, there was a span of 6 bases. The CDR3 DNA reads as TGCAGCGTTGAAGAGGCGACCAATGAGCAGTTCTTC. Its protein is CSVEEATNEQFF.

This clonotype was picked up a small number of times. The CDR3 protein is CASSPAGLASVTQYF. The CDR3 coding sequence is TGTGCCAGCAGTCCGGCCGGACTAGCGTCAGTTACGCAGTATTTT. This chain joins TRBV28 and TRBJ2-3; 9 bases are shared with TRBD2. CDR3 length: 15 residues. Germline values: CDR1 MDHEN, CDR2 SYDVKM. J lost 8 bases, V lost 5 bases, and 11 bases had no gene match. Combining the CDR3 with reference TRBV28 and TRBJ2-3 gives the whole variable domain DVKVTQSSRYLVKRTGEKVFLECVQDMDHENMFWYRQDPGLGLRLIYFSYDVKMKEKGDIPEGYSVSREKKERFSLILESASTNQTSMYLCASSPAGLASVTQYFGPGTRLTVL.

This clonotype was counted many times. The CDR3 loop is CASSSRQFSPLHF. Written as DNA, the CDR3 is TGTGCCAGCAGCTCCCGACAGTTTTCACCCCTCCACTTT. The V call is TRBV7-9, the J call TRBJ1-6; maybe TRBD1 (5 bases). The germline V and J ends were trimmed by 4 bases and 9 bases, with 10 bases remaining between them. The CDR3 spans 13 residues. Germline CDR1 reads SEHNR; CDR2 reads FQNEAQ (reference sequence). Together with reference TRBV7-9 and TRBJ1-6, the CDR3 gives the full variable domain: DTGVSQNPRHKITKRGQNVTFRCDPISEHNRLYWYRQTLGQGPEFLTYFQNEAQLEKSRLLSDRFSAERPKGSFSTLEIQRTEQGDSAMYLCASSSRQFSPLHFGNGTRLTVT.

This chain links TRBV5-1 with TRBJ2-1; weak D call: TRBD2 (5 bases). The ends were cut back, 2 bases at V and 2 bases at J, with 11 bases in the middle. CDR1 SGHRS and CDR2 YFSETQ come from the germline V gene. The CDR3 loop spans 15 amino acids. In DNA, the CDR3 is TGCGCCAGCAGCTTTGCGGGCGCGACCTACAATGAGCAGTTCTTC. Translation gives CASSFAGATYNEQFF.

The sample holds many counts of this clonotype. The chain links TRBV12-3 or TRBV12-4 to TRBJ2-2; D not certain. This CDR3 spans 14 amino acids. V was cut by 4 bases and J by 1 base, with 7 bases left in between. The CDR3: CASSSQRNTGELFF. CDR3 nucleotides: TGTGCCAGCAGTTCGCAGCGGAACACCGGGGAGCTGTTTTTT.

The table lists this clonotype with a few counts. The chain couples TRBV5-1 to TRBJ2-6; no firm D call. The germline V gene has CDR1 SGHRS and CDR2 YFSETQ. The CDR3 has 15 amino acids. V was pared by 1 base and J by 0 bases, with 5 bases between. Here the CDR3 reads CASSLPPSGANVLTF. DNA of the CDR3: TGCGCCAGCAGCTTGCCCCCCTCTGGGGCCAACGTCCTGACTTTC. Based on the CDR3 plus reference TRBV5-1 and TRBJ2-6, the full variable domain is KAGVTQTPRYLIKTRGQQVTLSCSPISGHRSVSWYQQTPGQGLQFLFEYFSETQRNKGNFPGRFSGRQFSNSRSEMNVSTLELGDSALYLCASSLPPSGANVLTFGAGSRLTVL.

This sequence joins TRBV15 and TRBJ1-5; TRBD1 aligns across 7 bases. Losses at the gene ends were 4 bases for V and 9 bases for J; bases not matched to a gene: 12. CDR1 LNHNV and CDR2 YYDKDF come from the germline V gene (reference sequence). The CDR3 extends over 15 amino acids. The CDR3 is CATSTDREISRPQHF. The CDR3 DNA sequence: TGTGCCACCAGCACCGACAGGGAAATCAGTCGGCCCCAGCATTTT. The complete variable domain, with remaining parts taken from reference TRBV15 and TRBJ1-5, reads DAMVIQNPRYQVTQFGKPVTLSCSQTLNHNVMYWYQQKSSQAPKLLFHYYDKDFNNEADTPDNFQSRRPNTSFCFLDIRSPGLGDTAMYLCATSTDREISRPQHFGDGTRLSIL.

This clonotype came up a few times. The chain combines TRBV29-1 with TRBJ2-7, with 9 bases lining up with TRBD1. The J segment lost 6 bases and the V segment lost 1 base, leaving 7 bases of the junction unmatched. Germline V gene lookup returns CDR1 SQVTM and CDR2 ANQGSEA. This CDR3 contains 14 residues. CDR3 DNA: TGCAGCGTTGAAGGTCGACAGGGGGAACGCGAGCAGTACTTC. Its protein is CSVEGRQGEREQYF.